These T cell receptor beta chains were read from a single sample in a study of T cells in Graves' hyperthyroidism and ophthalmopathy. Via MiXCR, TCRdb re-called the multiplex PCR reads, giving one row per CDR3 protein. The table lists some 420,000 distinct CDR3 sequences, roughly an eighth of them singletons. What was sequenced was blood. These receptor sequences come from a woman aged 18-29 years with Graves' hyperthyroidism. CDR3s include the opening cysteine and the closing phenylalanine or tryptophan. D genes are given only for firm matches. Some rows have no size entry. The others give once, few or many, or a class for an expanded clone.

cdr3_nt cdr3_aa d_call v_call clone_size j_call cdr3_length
TGTGCCAGCAGTCCCCGAAGGATGAACACTGAAGCTTTCTTT CASSPRRMNTEAFF - TRBV28 many TRBJ1-1 14
TGTGCCAGCAGTACGGGACAGGGAGAGACCCAGTACTTC CASSTGQGETQYF TRBD1 TRBV28 many TRBJ2-5 13
TGCGCCAGCAGCCGAGAAAGGGGCACTGAAGCTTTCTTT CASSRERGTEAFF - TRBV4-1 - TRBJ1-1 13
TGTGCCAGCAGTTTGATGGGAGGTAATGAAAAACTGTTTTTT CASSLMGGNEKLFF - TRBV28 - TRBJ1-4 14
TGTGCCAGCAGTTACTTGAGCGAGACAGGGGGAACTGAAGCTTTCTTT CASSYLSETGGTEAFF TRBD1 TRBV6-5 few TRBJ1-1 16
TGTGCCAGCAGTGTCCAGACAGCAAACTATGGCTACACCTTC CASSVQTANYGYTF - TRBV2 - TRBJ1-2 14
TGTGCCTGGAGTGCCTCTGGAAACACCATATATTTT CAWSASGNTIYF - TRBV30 many TRBJ1-3 12
TGTGCCAGCAGTTCGACAGGGGGCCGGGGAGATACGCAGTATTTT CASSSTGGRGDTQYF TRBD1 TRBV27 many TRBJ2-3 15
TGTGCCATCAGCGGGACAGGGAAAGGAGGCACTGAAGCTTTCTTT CAISGTGKGGTEAFF TRBD1 TRBV10-3 many TRBJ1-1 15
TGTGCCAGCAGCTTAGTGGCGGGAGGGTACGGTGAGCAGTTCTTC CASSLVAGGYGEQFF TRBD2 TRBV7-2 - TRBJ2-1 15
TGTGCCAGCAGCTTACGTGGGAGGAGGGATACGCAGTATTTT CASSLRGRRDTQYF - TRBV7-9 - TRBJ2-3 14
TGTGCCAGCAGCCGGGGCGACAGGGGCCAAGAGACCCAGTACTTC CASSRGDRGQETQYF TRBD1 TRBV11-2 - TRBJ2-5 15
TGTGCCTGGGAGCCCACGGGGGCCATGGGACAGCCCCAGCATTTT CAWEPTGAMGQPQHF - TRBV30 many TRBJ1-5 15
TGCGCCAGCAGCTTCCGGGACACCAACAATGAGCAGTTCTTC CASSFRDTNNEQFF - TRBV5-1 many TRBJ2-1 14
TGTGCCAGCAGTCGACCCGCGAGGGCCATTTACGAGCAGTACTTC CASSRPARAIYEQYF - TRBV28 many TRBJ2-7 15
TGTGCCAGCACCACGGACAGCAGGGAGCTGTTTTTT CASTTDSRELFF - TRBV12-3/TRBV12-4 many TRBJ2-2 12
TGTGCCAGCAGTTACTCGGCAGGCTACGAGCAGTACTTC CASSYSAGYEQYF - TRBV6-5 few TRBJ2-7 13
TGTGCCAGCAGCTTGCTAGCGGGAGGGCCCTCCGGGGAGCTGTTTTTT CASSLLAGGPSGELFF TRBD2 TRBV7-9 - TRBJ2-2 16
TGCAGCGTTGAGACAGTTATGAACACTGAAGCTTTCTTT CSVETVMNTEAFF - TRBV29-1 few TRBJ1-1 13
TGCGCCAGCAGTGATCCCGGGGCCGGGATGGATGAGCAGTTCTTC CASSDPGAGMDEQFF - TRBV10-1 few TRBJ2-1 15
TGTGCTAGCAGCCCTAAGACAGGAAACGAGCAGTACTTC CASSPKTGNEQYF - TRBV7-7 many TRBJ2-7 13
TGTGCCAGCAGCCTAGGACATCGGGGAAACACCATATATTTT CASSLGHRGNTIYF - TRBV13 - TRBJ1-3 14
TGCAGTGCTAGCCAAACAGGGTCGAACACTGAAGCTTTCTTT CSASQTGSNTEAFF - TRBV20-1 many TRBJ1-1 14
TGTGCCAGCAGCTTAATCTGGCGGAGCACAGATACGCAGTATTTT CASSLIWRSTDTQYF - TRBV7-6 few TRBJ2-3 15
TGTGCCAGCAGGCTTAGACAGGGGACCTACGAGCAGTACTTC CASRLRQGTYEQYF TRBD1 TRBV28 many TRBJ2-7 14
TGTGCCAGCAGTTACGCCGCCCCCGTCTGCCAGTACTTC CASSYAAPVCQYF - TRBV6-2/TRBV6-3 many TRBJ2-5 13
TGTGCCAGCAGCGCCGCGACTAGCGGGGTTTACAATGAGCAGTTCTTC CASSAATSGVYNEQFF TRBD2 TRBV9 few TRBJ2-1 16
TGCAGCGTTGATGGGCTAGGGTTGGGGAATGAGCAGTTCTTC CSVDGLGLGNEQFF - TRBV29-1 - TRBJ2-1 14
TGCGCCAGCAGCCAAGCGGGCGGCCTCTCCTACAATGAGCAGTTCTTC CASSQAGGLSYNEQFF - TRBV4-1 many TRBJ2-1 16
TGTGCCAGCACCTTACTGGGGGGGTACACCGGGGAGCTGTTTTTT CASTLLGGYTGELFF TRBD2 TRBV7-9 few TRBJ2-2 15
TGCGCCAGCAGCTCAGTACAGGGAGGGCCCGCCACCGGGGAGCTGTTTTTT CASSSVQGGPATGELFF - TRBV5-1 few TRBJ2-2 17
TGTGCCAGCGGGCCTTCCGGGACAGTAAACACCGGGGAGCTGTTTTTT CASGPSGTVNTGELFF TRBD1 TRBV7-9 few TRBJ2-2 16
TGCAGTGCTAGAGATGTCCGGGATGGCAATCAGCCCCAGCATTTT CSARDVRDGNQPQHF - TRBV20-1 many TRBJ1-5 15
TGTGCCAGCAGTTATTTGGAAAGGGAAAAACTGTTTTTT CASSYLEREKLFF - TRBV6-1 many TRBJ1-4 13
TGTGCCAGTAGTCTTATACCCTCGGCGACAGCCGGGGAGCTGTTTTTT CASSLIPSATAGELFF - TRBV19 - TRBJ2-2 16
TGTGCCAGCAGCCCACTAGCGATGAACACCGGGGAGCTGTTTTTT CASSPLAMNTGELFF TRBD2 TRBV3-1 - TRBJ2-2 15
TGTGCCAGTAGTATAGTCCTACTAGCGGGAGGTCCCTACAATGAGCAGTTCTTC CASSIVLLAGGPYNEQFF TRBD2 TRBV19 few TRBJ2-1 18
TGTGCCAGCAGTGAACCGTCGGGCATAAAGGGCTACGAGCAGTACTTC CASSEPSGIKGYEQYF - TRBV6-1 many TRBJ2-7 16
TGCGCCAGCAGTGTAGGGACGATGACTGAAGCTTTCTTT CASSVGTMTEAFF - TRBV10-2 many TRBJ1-1 13
TGTGCCATCAGTGAGTCGGGGGGCGGTTACAATGAGCAGTTCTTC CAISESGGGYNEQFF - TRBV10-3 few TRBJ2-1 15
TGCAGCGGGGGACAGGACAACACTGAAGCTTTCTTT CSGGQDNTEAFF TRBD1 TRBV29-1 many TRBJ1-1 12
TGTGCCAGCAGGCAAAAACTGACCGCCCGGGACACGAACACCGGGGAGCTGTTTTTT CASRQKLTARDTNTGELFF - TRBV7-9 many TRBJ2-2 19
TGTGCCAGCAGCGCGCGACAGACCACGAACACCGGGGAGCTGTTTTTT CASSARQTTNTGELFF - TRBV7-8 many TRBJ2-2 16
TGTGCCAGCAGGCCGGGACAGGCTAACACCGGGGAGCTGTTTTTT CASRPGQANTGELFF TRBD1 TRBV7-9 many TRBJ2-2 15
TGTGCCAGCAGCCAAAACAGGATAGGGAACACTGAAGCTTTCTTT CASSQNRIGNTEAFF - TRBV7-2 - TRBJ1-1 15
TGTGCCAGCAGCCAAGATCTGGGGAGTGAGCAGTTCTTC CASSQDLGSEQFF - TRBV14 - TRBJ2-1 13
TGTGCCAGCACCCTACAGGGGCCAAAGGGAGCTTTCTTT CASTLQGPKGAFF TRBD1 TRBV2 - TRBJ1-1 13
TGTGCCAGCAGTGAAGACGGGGGGAATCAGCCCCAGCATTTT CASSEDGGNQPQHF - TRBV6-1 many TRBJ1-5 14
TGTGCCTGGAGCGGGGAGACCTACGAGCAGTACTTC CAWSGETYEQYF - TRBV30 many TRBJ2-7 12
TGTGCCTGGAGTTCCGGGGCAGGGGGTCTTTTAGTCGCTGAAGCTTTCTTT CAWSSGAGGLLVAEAFF TRBD1 TRBV30 many TRBJ1-1 17
TGTGCCAGCAGTTCGCCGGGACTAGCGGGAGGGTACTCTGGGGCCAACGTCCTGACTTTC CASSSPGLAGGYSGANVLTF TRBD2 TRBV28 - TRBJ2-6 20
TGCGCCAGCAGCCAAGATCTTCCGGGTGAGACCCAGTACTTC CASSQDLPGETQYF - TRBV4-1 - TRBJ2-5 14